This T cell receptor (beta chain) comes out of a study of blood T cell repertoires in COVID-19. CDR1 and CDR2 from the germline V gene are MDHEN and SYDVKM. This CDR3 has 15 amino acids. The ends lost 6 bases at V and 4 bases at J; junction bases unmatched: 11. TCRdb's copy holds only in-frame clones and misses some; the assay was immunoSEQ multiplex PCR. The repertoire holds roughly 150,000 clones, with more than 75% as singletons. The Seattle patients, enrolled during active infection, were followed longitudinally. Sequencing input: peripheral blood. The clonotype comes from a woman aged 80 or older with COVID-19, enrolled during active disease. The genes are TRBV28 and TRBJ1-1; 7 nucleotides align to TRBD1. In DNA form, the CDR3 reads TGTGCCAGCAGGACGCCGAAGACAGGGAGCACTGAAGCTTTCTTT. Protein sequence: CASRTPKTGSTEAFF. The complete variable domain, with remaining parts taken from reference TRBV28 and TRBJ1-1, reads DVKVTQSSRYLVKRTGEKVFLECVQDMDHENMFWYRQDPGLGLRLIYFSYDVKMKEKGDIPEGYSVSREKKERFSLILESASTNQTSMYLCASRTPKTGSTEAFFGQGTRLTVV.